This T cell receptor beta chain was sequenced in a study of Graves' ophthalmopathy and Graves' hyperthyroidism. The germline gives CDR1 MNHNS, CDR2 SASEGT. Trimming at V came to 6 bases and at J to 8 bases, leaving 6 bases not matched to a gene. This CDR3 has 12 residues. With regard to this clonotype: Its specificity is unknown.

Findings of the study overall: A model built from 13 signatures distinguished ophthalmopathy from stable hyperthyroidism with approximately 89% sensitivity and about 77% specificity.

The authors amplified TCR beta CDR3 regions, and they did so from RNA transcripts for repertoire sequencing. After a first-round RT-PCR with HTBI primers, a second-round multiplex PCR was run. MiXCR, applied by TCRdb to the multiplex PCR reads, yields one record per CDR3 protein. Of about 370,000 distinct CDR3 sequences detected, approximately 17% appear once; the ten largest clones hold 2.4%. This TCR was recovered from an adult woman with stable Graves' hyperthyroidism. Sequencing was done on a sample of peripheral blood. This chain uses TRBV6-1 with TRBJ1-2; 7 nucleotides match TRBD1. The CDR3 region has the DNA TGTGCCAGCAGGGAGGGGGCAAAAGGCTACACCTTC. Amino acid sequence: CASREGAKGYTF.